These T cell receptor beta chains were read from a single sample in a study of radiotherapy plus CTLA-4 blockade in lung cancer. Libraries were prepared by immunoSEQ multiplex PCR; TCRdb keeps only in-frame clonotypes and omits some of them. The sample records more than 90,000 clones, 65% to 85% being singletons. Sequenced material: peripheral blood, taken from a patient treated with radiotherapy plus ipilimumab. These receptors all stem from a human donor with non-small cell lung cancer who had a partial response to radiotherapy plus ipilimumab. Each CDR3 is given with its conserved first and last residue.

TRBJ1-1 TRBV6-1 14 CASSEHGIQLGAFF
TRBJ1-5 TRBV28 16 CASSPRQGNSNQPQHF
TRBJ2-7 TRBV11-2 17 CASSLEWGLAVSYEQYF
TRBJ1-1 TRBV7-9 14 CASSLSAGTDEAFF
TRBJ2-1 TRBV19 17 CASSIDRAAGGVNEQFF
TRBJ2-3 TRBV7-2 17 CASSLGLAGGLLDTQYF
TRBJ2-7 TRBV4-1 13 CASSHRTGVEQYF
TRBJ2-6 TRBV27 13 CASSFHGANVLTF
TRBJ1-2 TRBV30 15 CAWTPRTGSMRGYTF
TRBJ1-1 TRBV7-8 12 CASSWTGTEAFF
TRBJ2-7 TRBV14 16 CASSQDRTGQRKEQYF
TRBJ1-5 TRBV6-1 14 CASSDLNSNQPQHF
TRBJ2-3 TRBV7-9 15 CASSLRESPTDTQYF
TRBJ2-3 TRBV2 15 CASSDRAGGPDTQYF
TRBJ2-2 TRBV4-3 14 CASSQGLITGELFF
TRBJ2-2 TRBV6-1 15 CASKWATDLTGELFF
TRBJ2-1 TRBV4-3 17 CASSPSFGGNSYNEQFF
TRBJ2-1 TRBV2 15 CASRSRASSYNEQFF
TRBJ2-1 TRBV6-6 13 CASSRLALGEQFF
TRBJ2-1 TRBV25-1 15 CASSDRDRPNNEQFF
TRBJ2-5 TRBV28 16 CASSLSVAGGRETQYF
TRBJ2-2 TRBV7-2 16 CASSLVGTDVGGELFF
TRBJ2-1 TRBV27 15 CASSFIFSAYNEQFF
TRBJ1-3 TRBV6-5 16 CASSYLDTSLGNTIYF
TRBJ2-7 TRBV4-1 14 CASSLAGVTYEQYF
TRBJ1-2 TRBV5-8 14 CASSLGQGNYGYTF
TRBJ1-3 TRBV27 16 CASSSGQTSSGNTIYF
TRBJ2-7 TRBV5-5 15 CASSLEGLFSYEQYF
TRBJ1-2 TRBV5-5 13 CASSSRVHYGYTF
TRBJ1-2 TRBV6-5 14 CASSPTPGRYGYTF